This TCR beta chain was obtained from a study of low-dose radiotherapy and immunotherapy resistance in tumors. As for the study in general: Participants in Cohort 2 were given 1 Gy per fraction every two weeks, for 13 Gy over 26 weeks. Every two weeks patients got nivolumab 240 mg flat dose, plus ipilimumab 1 mg/kg every six weeks, intravenously.

This CDR3 is built from 17 residues. With V trimmed by 6 bases and J by 4 bases, 10 bases remained unmatched. Per germline, CDR1 LNHDA and CDR2 SQIVND (reference sequence). First-strand cDNA used TRAV- and TRBV-specific primers, covering alpha and beta chains. TCR amplification used roughly 20 PCR cycles, a constant-region primer and a V-primer adapter. mRNA isolates were amplified via in vitro transcription. Each CDR3 protein gets one entry after TCRdb re-called the reads with MiXCR. The sample consists of over 5,500 distinct CDR3 sequences, about 71% of them appearing once. The donors' regimen was nivolumab, ipilimumab, aspirin, low-dose cyclophosphamide and low-dose radiotherapy.

The V call is TRBV19, the J call TRBJ2-3, with 13 bases identical to TRBD2. This receptor was identified in a human donor with advanced metastatic prostate, ovarian, gallbladder or colorectal cancer (not recorded which). This table probably holds off-target reads from a library built for another chain. CDR3 nucleotides: TGTGCCAGTAGCCTGCGGACTAGCGGGAGCTGGGCAGATACGCAGTATTTT. Translation: CASSLRTSGSWADTQYF.